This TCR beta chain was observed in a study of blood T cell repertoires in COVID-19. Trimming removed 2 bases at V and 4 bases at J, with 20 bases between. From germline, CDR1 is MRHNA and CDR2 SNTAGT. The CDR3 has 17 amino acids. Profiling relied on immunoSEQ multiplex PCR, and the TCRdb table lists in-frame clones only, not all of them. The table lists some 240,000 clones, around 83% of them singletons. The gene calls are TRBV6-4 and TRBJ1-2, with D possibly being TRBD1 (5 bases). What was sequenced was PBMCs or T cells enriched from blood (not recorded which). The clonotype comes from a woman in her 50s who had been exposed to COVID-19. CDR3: CASSDSGMGEGTYGYTF. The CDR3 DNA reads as TGTGCCAGCAGTGACAGTGGTATGGGGGAGGGCACCTATGGCTACACCTTC.